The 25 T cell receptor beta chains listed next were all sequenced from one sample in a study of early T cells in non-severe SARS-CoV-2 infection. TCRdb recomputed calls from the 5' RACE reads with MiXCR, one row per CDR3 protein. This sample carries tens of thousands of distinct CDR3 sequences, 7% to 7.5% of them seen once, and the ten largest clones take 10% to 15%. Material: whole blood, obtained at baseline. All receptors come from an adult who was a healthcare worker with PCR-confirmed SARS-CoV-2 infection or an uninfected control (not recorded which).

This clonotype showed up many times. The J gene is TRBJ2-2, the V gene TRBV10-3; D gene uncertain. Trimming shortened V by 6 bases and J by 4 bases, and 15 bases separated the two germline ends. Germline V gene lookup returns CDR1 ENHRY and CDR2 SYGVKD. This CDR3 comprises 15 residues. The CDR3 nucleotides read TGTGCCATCAGCAACCTTAAGACATCCACCGGGGAGCTGTTTTTT. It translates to CAISNLKTSTGELFF.

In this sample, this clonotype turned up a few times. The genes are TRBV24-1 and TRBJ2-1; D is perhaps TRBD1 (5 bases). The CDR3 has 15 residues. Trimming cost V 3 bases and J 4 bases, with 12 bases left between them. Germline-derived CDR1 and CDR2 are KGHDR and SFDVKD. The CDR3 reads CATSDGVTDYNEQFF. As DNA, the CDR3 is TGTGCCACCAGTGATGGTGTGACAGATTACAATGAGCAGTTCTTC.

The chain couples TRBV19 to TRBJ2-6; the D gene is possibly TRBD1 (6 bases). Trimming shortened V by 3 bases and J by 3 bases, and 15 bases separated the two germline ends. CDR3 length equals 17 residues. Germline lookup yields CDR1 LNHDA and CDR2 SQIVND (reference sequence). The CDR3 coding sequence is TGTGCCAGTAGTATGTGGCAGGGGACGTTTGGGGCCAACGTCCTGACTTTC. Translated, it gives CASSMWQGTFGANVLTF.

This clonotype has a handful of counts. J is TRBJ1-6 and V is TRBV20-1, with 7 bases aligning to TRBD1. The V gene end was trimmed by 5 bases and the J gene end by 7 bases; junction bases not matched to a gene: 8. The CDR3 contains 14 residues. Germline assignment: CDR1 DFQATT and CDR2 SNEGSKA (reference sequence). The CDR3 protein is CSAEGDRYNSPLHF. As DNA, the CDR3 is TGCAGTGCTGAGGGGGACAGATACAATTCACCCCTCCACTTT.

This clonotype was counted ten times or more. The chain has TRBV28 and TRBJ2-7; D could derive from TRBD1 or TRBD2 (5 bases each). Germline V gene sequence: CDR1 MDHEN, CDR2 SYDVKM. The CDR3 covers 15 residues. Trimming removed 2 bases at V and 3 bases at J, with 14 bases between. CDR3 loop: CASSLMRWGSYEQYF. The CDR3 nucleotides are TGTGCCAGCAGTTTAATGAGGTGGGGGAGCTACGAGCAGTACTTC. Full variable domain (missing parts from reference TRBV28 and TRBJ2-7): DVKVTQSSRYLVKRTGEKVFLECVQDMDHENMFWYRQDPGLGLRLIYFSYDVKMKEKGDIPEGYSVSREKKERFSLILESASTNQTSMYLCASSLMRWGSYEQYFGPGTRLTVT.

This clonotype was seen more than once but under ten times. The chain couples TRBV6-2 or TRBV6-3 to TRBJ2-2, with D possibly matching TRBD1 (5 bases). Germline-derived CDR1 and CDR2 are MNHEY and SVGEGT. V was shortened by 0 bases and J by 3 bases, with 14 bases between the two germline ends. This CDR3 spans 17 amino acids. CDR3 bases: TGTGCCAGCAGTTACTCATTCAGGGTCCGGGACACCGGGGAGCTGTTTTTT. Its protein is CASSYSFRVRDTGELFF.

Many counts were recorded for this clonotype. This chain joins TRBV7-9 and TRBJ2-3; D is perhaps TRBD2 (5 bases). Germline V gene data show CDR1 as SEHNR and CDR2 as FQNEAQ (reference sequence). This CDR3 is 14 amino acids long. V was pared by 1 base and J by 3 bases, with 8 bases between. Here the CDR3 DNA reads TGTGCCAGCAGCTTAGGGCGGGCTACAGATACGCAGTATTTT. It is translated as CASSLGRATDTQYF. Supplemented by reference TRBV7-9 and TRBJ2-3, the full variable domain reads DTGVSQNPRHKITKRGQNVTFRCDPISEHNRLYWYRQTLGQGPEFLTYFQNEAQLEKSRLLSDRFSAERPKGSFSTLEIQRTEQGDSAMYLCASSLGRATDTQYFGPGTRLTVL.

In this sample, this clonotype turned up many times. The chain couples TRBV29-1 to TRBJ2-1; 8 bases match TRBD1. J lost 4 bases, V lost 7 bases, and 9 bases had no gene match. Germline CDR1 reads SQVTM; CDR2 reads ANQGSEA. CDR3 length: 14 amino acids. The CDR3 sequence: CSALNDRGYNEQFF. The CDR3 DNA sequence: TGCAGCGCCCTTAACGACAGGGGATACAATGAGCAGTTCTTC.

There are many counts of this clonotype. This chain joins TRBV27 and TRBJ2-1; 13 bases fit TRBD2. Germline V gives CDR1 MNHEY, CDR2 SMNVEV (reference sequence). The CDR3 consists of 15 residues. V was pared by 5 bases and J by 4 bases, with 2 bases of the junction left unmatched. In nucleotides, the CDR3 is TGTGCCAGCAGTCGACTAGCGGGAGGTTACAATGAGCAGTTCTTC. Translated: CASSRLAGGYNEQFF.

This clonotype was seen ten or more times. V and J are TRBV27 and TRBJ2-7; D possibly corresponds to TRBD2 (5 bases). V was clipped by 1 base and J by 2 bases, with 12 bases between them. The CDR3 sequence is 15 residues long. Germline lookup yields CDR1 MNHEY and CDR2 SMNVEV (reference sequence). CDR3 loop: CASSLWFGETYEQYF. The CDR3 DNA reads TGTGCCAGCAGTTTATGGTTCGGGGAAACCTACGAGCAGTACTTC.

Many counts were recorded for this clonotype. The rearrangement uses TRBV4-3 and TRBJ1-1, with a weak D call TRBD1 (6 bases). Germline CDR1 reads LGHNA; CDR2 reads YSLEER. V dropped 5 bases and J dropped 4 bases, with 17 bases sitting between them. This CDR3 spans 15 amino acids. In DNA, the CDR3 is TGCGCCAGCAGCTCAGAGGCAGGGGCGAGCACTGAAGCTTTCTTT. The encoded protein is CASSSEAGASTEAFF.

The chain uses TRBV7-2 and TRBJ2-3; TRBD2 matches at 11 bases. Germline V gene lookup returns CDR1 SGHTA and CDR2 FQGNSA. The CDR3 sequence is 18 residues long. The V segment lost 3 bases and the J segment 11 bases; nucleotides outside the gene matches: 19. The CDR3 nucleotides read TGTGCCAGCAGCTTTTCCCTTCCGACTAGCGGGGTAGAACCACGGCAGTATTTT. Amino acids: CASSFSLPTSGVEPRQYF. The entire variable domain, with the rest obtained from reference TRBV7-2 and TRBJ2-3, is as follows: GAGVSQSPSNKVTEKGKDVELRCDPISGHTALYWYRQSLGQGLEFLIYFQGNSAPDKSGLPSDRFSAERTGGSVSTLTIQRTQQEDSAVYLCASSFSLPTSGVEPRQYFGPGTRLTVL.

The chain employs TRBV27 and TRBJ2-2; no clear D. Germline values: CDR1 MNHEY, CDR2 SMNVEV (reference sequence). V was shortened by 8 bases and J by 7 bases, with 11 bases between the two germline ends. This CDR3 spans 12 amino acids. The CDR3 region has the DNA TGTGCCAGCGACGAGGTCGGCGGGGAGCTGTTTTTT. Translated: CASDEVGGELFF.

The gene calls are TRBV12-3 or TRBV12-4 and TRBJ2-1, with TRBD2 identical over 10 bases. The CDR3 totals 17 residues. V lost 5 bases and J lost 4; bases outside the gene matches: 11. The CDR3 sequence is CASSIPSGTSEYNEQFF. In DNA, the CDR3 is TGTGCCAGCAGTATACCGTCCGGGACTAGCGAATACAATGAGCAGTTCTTC.

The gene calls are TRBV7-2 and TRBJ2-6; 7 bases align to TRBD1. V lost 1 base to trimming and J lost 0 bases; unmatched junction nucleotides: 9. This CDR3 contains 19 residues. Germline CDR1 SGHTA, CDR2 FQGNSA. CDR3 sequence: CASSLGHQGGSSGANVLTF. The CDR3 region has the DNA TGTGCCAGCAGCTTAGGTCACCAAGGGGGCTCCTCTGGGGCCAACGTCCTGACTTTC.

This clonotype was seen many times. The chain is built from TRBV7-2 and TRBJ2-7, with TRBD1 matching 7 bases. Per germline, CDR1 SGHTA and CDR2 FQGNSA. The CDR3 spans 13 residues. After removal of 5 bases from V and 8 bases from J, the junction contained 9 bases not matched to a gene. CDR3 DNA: TGTGCCAGCAGCCTCTATCGACAGGGCCAGCAGTACTTC. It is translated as CASSLYRQGQQYF.

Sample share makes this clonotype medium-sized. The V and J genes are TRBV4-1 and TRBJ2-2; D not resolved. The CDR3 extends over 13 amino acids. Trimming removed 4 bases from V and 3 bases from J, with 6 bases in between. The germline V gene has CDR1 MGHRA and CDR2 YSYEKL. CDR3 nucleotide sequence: TGCGCCAGCAGCCGAGGAGACACCGGGGAGCTGTTTTTT. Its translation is CASSRGDTGELFF.

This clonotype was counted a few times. CDR3 loop: CASSFGTGWRYEQYV. In DNA form, the CDR3 reads TGTGCCAGCAGCTTCGGGACTGGGTGGCGCTACGAGCAGTACGTC. V usage is TRBV7-6 and J usage is TRBJ2-7, with D possibly being TRBD2 (6 bases). Germline CDR1 and CDR2: SGHVS and FNYEAQ. The CDR3 sequence is 15 residues long. V lost 3 bases and J lost 3, with 15 bases in between.

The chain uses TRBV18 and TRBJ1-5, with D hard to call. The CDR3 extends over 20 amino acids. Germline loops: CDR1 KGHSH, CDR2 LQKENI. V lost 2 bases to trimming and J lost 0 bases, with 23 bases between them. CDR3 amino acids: CASSPGRGDSPLISNQPQHF. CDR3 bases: TGTGCCAGCTCACCAGGTAGAGGAGACTCTCCTTTAATTAGCAATCAGCCCCAGCATTTT.

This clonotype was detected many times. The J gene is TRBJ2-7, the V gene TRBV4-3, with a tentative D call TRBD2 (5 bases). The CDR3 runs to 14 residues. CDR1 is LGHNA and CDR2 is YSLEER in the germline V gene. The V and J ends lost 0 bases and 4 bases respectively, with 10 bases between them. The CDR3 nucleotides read TGCGCCAGCAGCCAAGATCGGGGTAATTACGAGCAGTACTTC. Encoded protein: CASSQDRGNYEQYF.

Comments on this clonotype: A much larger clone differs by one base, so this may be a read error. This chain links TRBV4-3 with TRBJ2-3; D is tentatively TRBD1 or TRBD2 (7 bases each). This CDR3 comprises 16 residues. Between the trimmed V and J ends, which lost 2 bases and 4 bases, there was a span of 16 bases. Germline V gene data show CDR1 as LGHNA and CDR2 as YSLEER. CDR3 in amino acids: CASSQTQGEGPDTQYF. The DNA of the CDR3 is TGCGCCAGCAGCCAAACCCAGGGGGAGGGGCCAGATACGCAGTATTTT.

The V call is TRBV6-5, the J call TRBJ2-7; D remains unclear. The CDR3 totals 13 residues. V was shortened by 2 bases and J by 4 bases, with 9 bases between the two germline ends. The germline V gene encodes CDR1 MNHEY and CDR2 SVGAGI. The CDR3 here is CASSYVDTYEQYV. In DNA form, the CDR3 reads TGTGCCAGCAGTTACGTAGACACGTACGAGCAGTACGTC.

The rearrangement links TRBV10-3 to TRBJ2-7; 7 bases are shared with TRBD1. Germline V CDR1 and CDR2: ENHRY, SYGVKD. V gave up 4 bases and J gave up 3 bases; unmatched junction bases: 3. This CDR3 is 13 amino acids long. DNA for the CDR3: TGTGCCATCAGTGCGCAGGGGGACTACGAGCAGTACTTC. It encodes CAISAQGDYEQYF.

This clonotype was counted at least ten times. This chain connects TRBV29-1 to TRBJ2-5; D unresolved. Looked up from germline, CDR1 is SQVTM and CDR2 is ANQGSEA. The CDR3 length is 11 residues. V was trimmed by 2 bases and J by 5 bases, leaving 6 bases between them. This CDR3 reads CSVEIEETQYF. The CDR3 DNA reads TGCAGCGTTGAAATCGAGGAGACCCAGTACTTC.

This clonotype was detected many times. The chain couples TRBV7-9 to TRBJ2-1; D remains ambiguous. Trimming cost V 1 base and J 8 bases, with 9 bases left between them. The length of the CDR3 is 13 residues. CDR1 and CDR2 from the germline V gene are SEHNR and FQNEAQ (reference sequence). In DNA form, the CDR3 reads TGTGCCAGCAGCTTAGAGGCTGGGGATGAGCAGTTCTTC. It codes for CASSLEAGDEQFF.